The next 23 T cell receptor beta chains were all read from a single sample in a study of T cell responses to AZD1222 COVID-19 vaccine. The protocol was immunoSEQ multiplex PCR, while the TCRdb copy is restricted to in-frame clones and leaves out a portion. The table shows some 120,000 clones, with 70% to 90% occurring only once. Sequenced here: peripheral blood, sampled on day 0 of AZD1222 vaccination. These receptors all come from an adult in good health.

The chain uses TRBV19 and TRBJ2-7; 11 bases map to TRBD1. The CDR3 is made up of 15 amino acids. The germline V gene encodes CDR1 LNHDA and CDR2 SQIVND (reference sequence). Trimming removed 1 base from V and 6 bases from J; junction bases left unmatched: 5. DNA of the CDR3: TGTGCCAGTAGTATAGTAGGACAGGGGGCCCTCGAGCAGTACTTC. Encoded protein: CASSIVGQGALEQYF.

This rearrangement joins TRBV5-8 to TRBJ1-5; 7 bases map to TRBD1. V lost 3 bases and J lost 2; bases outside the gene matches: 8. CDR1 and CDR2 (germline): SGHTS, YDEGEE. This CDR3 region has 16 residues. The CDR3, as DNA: TGTGCCAGCAGCTCGTACCAGAGGGGGCGCAATCAGCCCCAGCATTTT. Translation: CASSSYQRGRNQPQHF.

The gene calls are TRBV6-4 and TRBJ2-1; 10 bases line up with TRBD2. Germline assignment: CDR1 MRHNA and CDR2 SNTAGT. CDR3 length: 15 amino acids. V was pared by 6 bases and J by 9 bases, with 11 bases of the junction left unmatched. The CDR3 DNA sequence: TGTGCCAGCAGCCTCCTAGCGGGAGATGTGGTTGAGCAGTTCTTC. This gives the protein CASSLLAGDVVEQFF.

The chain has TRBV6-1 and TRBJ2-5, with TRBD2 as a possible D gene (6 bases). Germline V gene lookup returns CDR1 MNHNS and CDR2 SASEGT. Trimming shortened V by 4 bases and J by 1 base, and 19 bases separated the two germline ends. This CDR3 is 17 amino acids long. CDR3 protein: CASSGSLASVLQETQYF. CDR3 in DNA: TGTGCCAGCAGTGGGAGTCTAGCGAGCGTCCTCCAAGAGACCCAGTACTTC.

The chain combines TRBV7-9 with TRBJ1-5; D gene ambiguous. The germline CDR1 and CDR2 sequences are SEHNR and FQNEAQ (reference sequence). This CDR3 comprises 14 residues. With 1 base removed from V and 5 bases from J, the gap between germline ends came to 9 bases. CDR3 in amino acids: CASSLESMHQPQHF. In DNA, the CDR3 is TGTGCCAGCAGCTTAGAGAGCATGCATCAGCCCCAGCATTTT.

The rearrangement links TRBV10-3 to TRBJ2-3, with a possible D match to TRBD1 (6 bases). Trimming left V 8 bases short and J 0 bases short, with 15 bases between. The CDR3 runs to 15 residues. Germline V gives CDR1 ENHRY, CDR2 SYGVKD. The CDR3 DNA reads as TGTGCCATCGAACAGGGACAAGGGAGCACAGATACGCAGTATTTT. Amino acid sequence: CAIEQGQGSTDTQYF.

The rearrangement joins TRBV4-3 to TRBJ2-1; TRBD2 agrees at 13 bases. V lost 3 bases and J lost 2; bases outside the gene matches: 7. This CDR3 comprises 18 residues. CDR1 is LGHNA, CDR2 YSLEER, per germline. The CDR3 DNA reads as TGCGCCAGCAGCCAGTGGCCGGGACTAGCGGGGACCTACAATGAGCAGTTCTTC. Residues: CASSQWPGLAGTYNEQFF.

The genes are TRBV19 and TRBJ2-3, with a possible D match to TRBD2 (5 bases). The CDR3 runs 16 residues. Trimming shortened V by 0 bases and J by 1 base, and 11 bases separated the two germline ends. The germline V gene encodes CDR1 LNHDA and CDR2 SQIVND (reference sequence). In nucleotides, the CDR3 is TGTGCCAGTAGTATAGATAGGGCGGGTCGCACAGATACGCAGTATTTT. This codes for CASSIDRAGRTDTQYF.

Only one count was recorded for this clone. CDR3 sequence (DNA): TGTGCCAGCAGCTTAGGGACTAGCGGCTACAATGAGCAGTTCTTC. It specifies CASSLGTSGYNEQFF. This chain links TRBV7-3 with TRBJ2-1; 11 nucleotides match TRBD2. Germline V gene data show CDR1 as SGHTA and CDR2 as FQGTGA. J was trimmed by 3 bases and V by 2 bases; bases with no gene match: 0. The CDR3 consists of 15 residues.

Here the CDR3 reads CASSVGAGSRQPQHF. The DNA for the CDR3 is TGTGCCAGCAGCGTAGGTGCTGGGTCTCGGCAGCCCCAGCATTTT. V usage is TRBV9 and J usage is TRBJ1-5; no definite D call. V lost 0 bases and J 7 bases, leaving 14 bases between the germline ends. Germline CDR1 and CDR2: SGDLS and YYNGEE. This CDR3 is 15 amino acids long.

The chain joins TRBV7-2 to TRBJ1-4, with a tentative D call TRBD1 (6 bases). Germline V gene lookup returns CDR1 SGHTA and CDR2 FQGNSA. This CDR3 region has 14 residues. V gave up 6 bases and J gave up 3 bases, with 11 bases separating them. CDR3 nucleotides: TGTGCCAGCAGTAACAGGGCACCTAATGAAAAACTGTTTTTT. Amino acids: CASSNRAPNEKLFF.

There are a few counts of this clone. In nucleotides, the CDR3 is TGTGCCAGCAGCTTAGCGGCTAAAGTTATCACTGAAGCTTTCTTT. Encoded protein: CASSLAAKVITEAFF. The rearrangement uses TRBV11-2 and TRBJ1-1; D remains unclear. Germline V CDR1 and CDR2: SGHAT, FQNNGV. The CDR3 has 15 residues. With 1 base removed from V and 4 bases from J, the gap between germline ends came to 13 bases.

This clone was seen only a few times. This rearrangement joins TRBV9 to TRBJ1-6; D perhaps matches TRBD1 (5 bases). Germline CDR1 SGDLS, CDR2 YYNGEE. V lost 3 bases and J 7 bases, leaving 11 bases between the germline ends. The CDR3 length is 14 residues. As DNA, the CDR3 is TGTGCCAGCAGCGCCGACAGACGGAATTCACCCCTCCACTTT. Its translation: CASSADRRNSPLHF.

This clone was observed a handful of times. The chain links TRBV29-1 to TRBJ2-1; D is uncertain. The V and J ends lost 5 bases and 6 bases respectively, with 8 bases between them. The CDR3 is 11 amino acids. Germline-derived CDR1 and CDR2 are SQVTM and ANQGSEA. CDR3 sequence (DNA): TGCAGCGTTAGGGTAATCAATGAGCAGTTCTTC. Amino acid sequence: CSVRVINEQFF.

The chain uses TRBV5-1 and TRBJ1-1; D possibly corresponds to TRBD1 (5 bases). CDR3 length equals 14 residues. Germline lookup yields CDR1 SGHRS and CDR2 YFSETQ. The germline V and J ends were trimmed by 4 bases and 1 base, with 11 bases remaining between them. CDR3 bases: TGCGCCAGCAGCCCCCCGACAGCGAACACTGAAGCTTTCTTT. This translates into CASSPPTANTEAFF.

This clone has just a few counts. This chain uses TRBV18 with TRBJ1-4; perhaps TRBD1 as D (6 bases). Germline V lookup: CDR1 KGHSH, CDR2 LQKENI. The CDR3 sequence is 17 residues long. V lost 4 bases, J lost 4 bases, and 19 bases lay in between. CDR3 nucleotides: TGTGCCAGCTCACGTTTATCCAGGGTGGACAGTAATGAAAAACTGTTTTTT. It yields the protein CASSRLSRVDSNEKLFF.

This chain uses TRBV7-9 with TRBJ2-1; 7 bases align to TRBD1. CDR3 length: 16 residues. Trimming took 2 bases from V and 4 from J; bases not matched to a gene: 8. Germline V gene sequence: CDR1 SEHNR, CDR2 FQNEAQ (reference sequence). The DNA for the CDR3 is TGTGCCAGCAGCTTACCCGGGACAGAGACTTACAATGAGCAGTTCTTC. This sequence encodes CASSLPGTETYNEQFF. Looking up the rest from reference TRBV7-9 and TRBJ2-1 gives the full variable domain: DTGVSQNPRHKITKRGQNVTFRCDPISEHNRLYWYRQTLGQGPEFLTYFQNEAQLEKSRLLSDRFSAERPKGSFSTLEIQRTEQGDSAMYLCASSLPGTETYNEQFFGPGTRLTVL.

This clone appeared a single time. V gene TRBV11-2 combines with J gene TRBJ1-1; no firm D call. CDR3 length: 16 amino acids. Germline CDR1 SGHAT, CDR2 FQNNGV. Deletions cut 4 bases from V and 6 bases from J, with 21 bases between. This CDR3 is CASSSGPSYGDPEAFF. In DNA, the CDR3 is TGTGCCAGCAGCTCCGGGCCTAGTTACGGGGATCCTGAAGCTTTCTTT.

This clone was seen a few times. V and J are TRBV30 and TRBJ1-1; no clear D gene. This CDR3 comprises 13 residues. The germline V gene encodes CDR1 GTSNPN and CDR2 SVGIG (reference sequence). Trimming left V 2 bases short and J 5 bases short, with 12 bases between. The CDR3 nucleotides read TGTGCCTGGAGTTCGGGGTGGAAGACTGAAGCTTTCTTT. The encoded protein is CAWSSGWKTEAFF. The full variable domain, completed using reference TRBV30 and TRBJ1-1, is SQTIHQWPATLVQPVGSPLSLECTVEGTSNPNLYWYRQAAGRGLQLLFYSVGIGQISSEVPQNLSASRPQDRQFILSSKKLLLSDSGFYLCAWSSGWKTEAFFGQGTRLTVV.

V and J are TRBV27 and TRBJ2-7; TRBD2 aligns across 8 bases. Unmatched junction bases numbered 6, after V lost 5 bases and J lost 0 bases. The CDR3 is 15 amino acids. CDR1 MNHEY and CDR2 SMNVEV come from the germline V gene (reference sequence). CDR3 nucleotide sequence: TGTGCCAGCAGTCTTTCGGGAGGGGGCTCCTACGAGCAGTACTTC. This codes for CASSLSGGGSYEQYF.

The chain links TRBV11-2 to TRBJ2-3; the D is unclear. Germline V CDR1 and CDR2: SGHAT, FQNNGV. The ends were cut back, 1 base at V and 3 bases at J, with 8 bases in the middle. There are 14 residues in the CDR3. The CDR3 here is CASSLVLGTDTQYF. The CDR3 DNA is TGTGCCAGCAGCTTAGTGCTGGGGACAGATACGCAGTATTTT.

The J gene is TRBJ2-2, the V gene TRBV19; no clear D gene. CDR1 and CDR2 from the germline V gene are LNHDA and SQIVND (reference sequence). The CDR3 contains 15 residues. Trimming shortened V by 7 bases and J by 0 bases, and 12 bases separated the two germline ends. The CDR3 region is CASTPGRTNTGELFF. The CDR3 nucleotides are TGTGCCAGTACCCCCGGCAGGACGAACACCGGGGAGCTGTTTTTT.

The CDR3 sequence: CASSRERGGSGEQFF. CDR3 coding DNA: TGTGCCAGCAGCCGGGAAAGGGGGGGGAGTGGTGAGCAGTTCTTC. This chain links TRBV14 with TRBJ2-1, with TRBD2 as a possible D gene (7 bases). CDR1 and CDR2 from the germline V gene are SGHDN and FVKESK. This CDR3 spans 15 amino acids. V gave up 4 bases and J gave up 9 bases, with 19 bases separating them.